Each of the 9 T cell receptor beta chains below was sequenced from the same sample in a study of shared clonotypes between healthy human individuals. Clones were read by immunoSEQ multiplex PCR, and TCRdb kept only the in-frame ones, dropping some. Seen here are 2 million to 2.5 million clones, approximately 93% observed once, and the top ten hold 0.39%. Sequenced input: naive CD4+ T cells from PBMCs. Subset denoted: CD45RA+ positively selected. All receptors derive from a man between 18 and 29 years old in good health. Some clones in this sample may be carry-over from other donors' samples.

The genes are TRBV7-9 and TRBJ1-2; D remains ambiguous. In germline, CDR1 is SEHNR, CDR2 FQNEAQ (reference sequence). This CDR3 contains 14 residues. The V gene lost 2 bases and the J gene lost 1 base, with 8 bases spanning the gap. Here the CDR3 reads CASSLIGNNYGYTF. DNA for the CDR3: TGTGCCAGCAGCTTAATAGGAAATAACTATGGCTACACCTTC.

Here the CDR3 reads CASSSRIVTYEQYF. CDR3 bases: TGTGCCAGCAGTTCCCGGATCGTAACCTACGAGCAGTACTTC. V usage is TRBV11-2 and J usage is TRBJ2-7; no reliable D call. V lost 6 bases, J lost 2 bases, and 14 bases lay in between. The CDR3 contains 14 residues. In germline, CDR1 is SGHAT, CDR2 FQNNGV.

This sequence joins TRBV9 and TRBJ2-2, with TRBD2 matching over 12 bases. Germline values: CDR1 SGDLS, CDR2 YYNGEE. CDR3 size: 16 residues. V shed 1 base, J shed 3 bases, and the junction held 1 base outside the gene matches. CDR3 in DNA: TGTGCCAGCAGCGTAACTAGCGGGAGGTACACCGGGGAGCTGTTTTTT. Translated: CASSVTSGRYTGELFF. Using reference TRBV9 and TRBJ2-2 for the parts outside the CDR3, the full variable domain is DSGVTQTPKHLITATGQRVTLRCSPRSGDLSVYWYQQSLDQGLQFLIQYYNGEERAKGNILERFSAQQFPDLHSELNLSSLELGDSALYFCASSVTSGRYTGELFFGEGSRLTVL.

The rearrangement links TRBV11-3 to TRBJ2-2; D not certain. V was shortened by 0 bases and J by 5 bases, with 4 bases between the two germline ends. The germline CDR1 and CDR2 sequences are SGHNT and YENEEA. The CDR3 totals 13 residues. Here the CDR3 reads CASSLEETGELFF. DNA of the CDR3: TGTGCCAGCAGCTTAGAGGAAACCGGGGAGCTGTTTTTT.

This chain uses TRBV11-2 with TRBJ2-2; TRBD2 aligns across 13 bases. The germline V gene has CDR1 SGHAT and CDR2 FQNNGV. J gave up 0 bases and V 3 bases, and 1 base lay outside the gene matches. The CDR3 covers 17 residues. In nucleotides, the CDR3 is TGTGCCAGCAGCTTGGGGACTAGCGGGGCGAACACCGGGGAGCTGTTTTTT. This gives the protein CASSLGTSGANTGELFF.

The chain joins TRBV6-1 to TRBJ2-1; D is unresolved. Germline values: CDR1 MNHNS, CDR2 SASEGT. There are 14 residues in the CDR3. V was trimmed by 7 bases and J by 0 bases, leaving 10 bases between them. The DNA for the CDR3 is TGTGCCAGCACTACAGCAATCTCCTACAATGAGCAGTTCTTC. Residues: CASTTAISYNEQFF.

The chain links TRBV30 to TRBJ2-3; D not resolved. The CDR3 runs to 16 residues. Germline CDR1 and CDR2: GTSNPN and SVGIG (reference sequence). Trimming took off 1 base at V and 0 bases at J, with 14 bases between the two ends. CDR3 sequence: CAWSAGRLISTDTQYF. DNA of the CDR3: TGTGCCTGGAGTGCGGGTCGACTCATAAGCACAGATACGCAGTATTTT.

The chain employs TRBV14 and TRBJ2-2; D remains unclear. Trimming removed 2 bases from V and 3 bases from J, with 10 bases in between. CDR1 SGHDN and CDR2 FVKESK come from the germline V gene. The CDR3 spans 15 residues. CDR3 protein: CASSQSGFHTGELFF. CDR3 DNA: TGTGCCAGCAGCCAATCAGGATTCCACACCGGGGAGCTGTTTTTT.

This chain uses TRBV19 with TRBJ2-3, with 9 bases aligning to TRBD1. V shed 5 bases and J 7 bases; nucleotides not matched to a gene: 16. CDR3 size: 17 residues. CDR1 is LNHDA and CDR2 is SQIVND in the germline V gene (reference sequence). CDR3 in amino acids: CASSSSPGTGSPYTQYF. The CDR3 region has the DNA TGTGCCAGTAGTTCCTCCCCCGGGACAGGGAGTCCATATACGCAGTATTTT.